This T cell receptor beta chain derives from a study of blood T cell repertoires in COVID-19. Across the whole study: There were acute and convalescent COVID-19 samples, and they came from the United States, Italy and Spain. In each case, the material was cDNA or gDNA derived from T cells, B-cell-depleted T cells, or PBMCs.

As processed by the authors: The authors estimated nucleated cell counts from reference gene primer amplification. Libraries were prepared by immunoSEQ multiplex PCR; TCRdb keeps only in-frame clonotypes and omits some of them. The DNA gave D and trimming, while V, J and clone size come from that table. The sample gives approximately 300,000 clones, approximately 86% of which show up once; roughly 2% is in the top ten. V lost 6 bases to trimming and J lost 0 bases, with 21 bases between them. There are 18 residues in the CDR3. Germline CDR1 LNHDA, CDR2 SQIVND (reference sequence). The receptor was derived from a woman aged 50 to 60 who had recovered from COVID-19. The chain combines TRBV19 with TRBJ1-5; perhaps TRBD1 as D (6 bases). The source material was peripheral blood. CDR3 region: CASSIKLTGQFSNQPQHF. CDR3 sequence (DNA): TGTGCCAGTAGCATCAAATTAACCGGACAGTTTAGCAATCAGCCCCAGCATTTT.